These 22 T cell receptor beta chains originate from one sample sequenced in a study of graft-versus-host responses after intestinal transplantation. The antigens these receptors bind are not known. Produced via immunoSEQ multiplex PCR; TCRdb's table is partial and in-frame only. The sample has tens of thousands of clones, 80% to 90% seen once; the top ten hold 2.5%. This specimen consisted of unstimulated CD8+ T cells sorted from spleen or lymph node cells, obtained before intestinal transplant. The receptor set was obtained from a human donor who received an intestinal transplant.

Only one count was recorded for this clone. V usage is TRBV7-3 and J usage is TRBJ1-4; TRBD1 aligns across 8 bases. Germline V gives CDR1 SGHTA, CDR2 FQGTGA. The CDR3 runs 14 residues. The V and J ends lost 5 bases and 8 bases, in that order; junction bases with no gene match: 7. CDR3: CASSQTGAEEKLFF. Written as DNA, the CDR3 is TGTGCCAGCAGCCAGACAGGGGCAGAGGAAAAACTGTTTTTT.

As DNA, the CDR3 is TGTGCCAGCAGTAAAAGACAGGGGGTCGGCTACGAGCAGTACTTC. It specifies CASSKRQGVGYEQYF. The chain recombines TRBV6-1 with TRBJ2-7, with 9 bases that match TRBD1. Germline V CDR1 and CDR2: MNHNS, SASEGT. With V trimmed by 5 bases and J by 3 bases, 8 bases remained unmatched. The CDR3 extends over 15 amino acids.

The chain is built from TRBV30 and TRBJ1-6; D might be TRBD1 (6 bases). This CDR3 is 15 amino acids long. V lost 4 bases to trimming and J lost 9 bases, with 19 bases between them. From germline, CDR1 is GTSNPN and CDR2 SVGIG (reference sequence). As DNA, the CDR3 is TGTGCCTGGACGGATGGGGCAGGGGATAGTTCACCCCTCCACTTT. As protein: CAWTDGAGDSSPLHF.

The chain couples TRBV6-5 to TRBJ2-2, with D hard to call. The CDR3 sequence is 13 residues long. V was shortened by 5 bases and J by 7 bases, with 11 bases between the two germline ends. Germline loops: CDR1 MNHEY, CDR2 SVGAGI. The CDR3 DNA sequence: TGTGCCAGCAGTGAGAGTGTTGGCGGGGAGCTGTTTTTT. Translated: CASSESVGGELFF.

The rearrangement uses TRBV7-9 and TRBJ2-7, with a possible D match to TRBD1 (6 bases). V was trimmed by 2 bases and J by 0 bases, leaving 17 bases between them. Germline assignment: CDR1 SEHNR and CDR2 FQNEAQ (reference sequence). The length of the CDR3 is 17 residues. The CDR3 DNA reads TGTGCCAGCAGCTTAATACAGGGTGATTTCAGCTCCTACGAGCAGTACTTC. Its protein product is CASSLIQGDFSSYEQYF.

The rearrangement links TRBV7-9 to TRBJ2-5; 12 nucleotides match TRBD2. The germline V gene has CDR1 SEHNR and CDR2 FQNEAQ (reference sequence). This CDR3 contains 18 residues. With V trimmed by 4 bases and J by 1 base, 10 bases remained unmatched. CDR3 in DNA: TGTGCCAGCAGCTCCCTAGCGGGGGGGCCCGGGTTCCAAGAGACCCAGTACTTC. Its protein is CASSSLAGGPGFQETQYF.

The CDR3 region has the DNA TGTGCCAGCAGTTCCGGACAGGGGGGCACTGAAGCTTTCTTT. Translation gives CASSSGQGGTEAFF. J is TRBJ1-1 and V is TRBV6-5, with 10 bases that match TRBD1. The CDR3 covers 14 residues. V shed 4 bases, J shed 4 bases, and the junction held 3 bases outside the gene matches. Germline CDR1 is MNHEY and CDR2 is SVGAGI.

V is TRBV9 and J is TRBJ1-2; 10 bases map to TRBD1. The V and J ends lost 0 bases and 8 bases, in that order; junction bases with no gene match: 10. This CDR3 has 16 amino acids. Germline lookup yields CDR1 SGDLS and CDR2 YYNGEE. The CDR3 loop reads CASSVAATGTGDGYTF. The CDR3 DNA reads TGTGCCAGCAGCGTAGCGGCTACCGGGACAGGGGACGGCTACACCTTC.

This chain joins TRBV6-5 and TRBJ1-1; TRBD1 aligns across 8 bases. Per germline, CDR1 MNHEY and CDR2 SVGAGI. V was clipped by 1 base and J by 1 base; unmatched bases: 2. This CDR3 has 15 residues. CDR3 sequence: CASSYLTGGNTEAFF. The DNA of the CDR3 is TGTGCCAGCAGTTACTTAACAGGGGGGAACACTGAAGCTTTCTTT.

This sequence joins TRBV28 and TRBJ2-3, with 9 bases aligning to TRBD1. V shed 2 bases, J shed 2 bases, and the junction held 8 bases outside the gene matches. CDR1 is MDHEN, CDR2 SYDVKM, per germline. This CDR3 comprises 17 residues. DNA of the CDR3: TGTGCCAGCAGTTTACGTACGACAGGGGGAATCACAGATACGCAGTATTTT. It is translated as CASSLRTTGGITDTQYF.

This clone was seen a single time. The chain employs TRBV14 and TRBJ1-1; 9 bases line up with TRBD1. Germline values: CDR1 SGHDN, CDR2 FVKESK. This CDR3 is built from 15 residues. V was clipped by 5 bases and J by 6 bases; unmatched bases: 10. CDR3 protein: CASSLSGQGAAEAFF. The CDR3 DNA reads TGTGCCAGCAGCTTATCGGGACAGGGCGCCGCTGAAGCTTTCTTT.

This clone is a singleton in its sample. The chain couples TRBV4-2 to TRBJ2-1, with TRBD2 matching 10 bases. The V gene end was trimmed by 0 bases and the J gene end by 4 bases; junction bases not matched to a gene: 6. Germline V gene sequence: CDR1 LGHNA, CDR2 YNFKEQ. The CDR3 totals 17 residues. CDR3: CASSQEHTSGAYNEQFF. The DNA for the CDR3 is TGTGCCAGCAGCCAAGAACATACTAGCGGGGCGTACAATGAGCAGTTCTTC.

J is TRBJ2-7 and V is TRBV13; 10 bases are a match to TRBD1. The ends lost 3 bases at V and 2 bases at J; junction bases unmatched: 4. CDR1 is PRHDT, CDR2 FYEKMQ, per germline (reference sequence). The CDR3 totals 15 residues. CDR3 residues: CASSFGQGGAYEQYF. The CDR3 nucleotides read TGTGCCAGCAGCTTTGGACAGGGGGGCGCCTACGAGCAGTACTTC.

This chain links TRBV4-1 with TRBJ2-1; D not certain. Germline CDR1 reads MGHRA; CDR2 reads YSYEKL. CDR3 length equals 15 residues. Trimming took off 1 base at V and 0 bases at J, with 7 bases between the two ends. The CDR3 nucleotides are TGCGCCAGCAGCCAAGTTTTTAGCTCCTACAATGAGCAGTTCTTC. Protein sequence: CASSQVFSSYNEQFF.

The chain links TRBV5-4 to TRBJ1-1; 9 nucleotides agree with TRBD1. Germline loops: CDR1 SGHNT, CDR2 YYREEE (reference sequence). The CDR3 is 13 residues long. V lost 7 bases to trimming and J lost 1 base; unmatched junction nucleotides: 2. CDR3 in DNA: TGTGCCAGCTGGGGACAGGGGAACACTGAAGCTTTCTTT. Its translation: CASWGQGNTEAFF.

The CDR3 here is CASSSNRMNTEAFF. The CDR3 nucleotides read TGTGCCAGCAGTTCTAACAGGATGAACACTGAAGCTTTCTTT. The rearrangement uses TRBV6-6 and TRBJ1-1; D might be TRBD1 (5 bases). The V and J ends lost 4 bases and 0 bases respectively, with 9 bases between them. Germline assignment: CDR1 MNHNY and CDR2 SVGAGI (reference sequence). This CDR3 contains 14 residues.

This chain links TRBV2 with TRBJ2-1; 9 bases match TRBD2. Germline V gene lookup returns CDR1 SNHLY and CDR2 FYNNEI. V was clipped by 5 bases and J by 4 bases; unmatched bases: 6. The CDR3 is 15 amino acids. CDR3 region: CASSHSGRPYNEQFF. CDR3 DNA: TGTGCCAGCAGTCATAGCGGGAGACCATACAATGAGCAGTTCTTC.

V and J are TRBV4-2 and TRBJ2-5, with a weak D call TRBD2 (5 bases). V lost 2 bases, J lost 3 bases, and 10 bases lay in between. This CDR3 contains 14 residues. Germline values: CDR1 LGHNA, CDR2 YNFKEQ. CDR3 nucleotide sequence: TGTGCCAGCAGCCAAACAAGAGGGAAAGAGACCCAGTACTTC. Amino acid sequence: CASSQTRGKETQYF.

The CDR3 DNA reads as TGCGCCAGCAGCCCGGAGCCGGGGGTCATGATCTATGGCTACACCTTC. The encoded protein is CASSPEPGVMIYGYTF. The genes are TRBV5-1 and TRBJ1-2; tentatively, D is TRBD1 (5 bases). CDR3 length equals 16 residues. Deletions cut 4 bases from V and 4 bases from J, with 20 bases between. Germline V CDR1 and CDR2: SGHRS, YFSETQ.

The chain links TRBV19 to TRBJ1-3, with a tentative D call TRBD1 (5 bases). This CDR3 has 14 amino acids. Trimming took off 8 bases at V and 0 bases at J, with 11 bases between the two ends. Germline assignment: CDR1 LNHDA and CDR2 SQIVND (reference sequence). CDR3 sequence (DNA): TGTGCCAGTTCAGACAGCTACTCTGGAAACACCATATATTTT. It encodes CASSDSYSGNTIYF.

The CDR3 sequence: CASSMGQLSYEQYF. The CDR3 DNA sequence: TGTGCCAGCAGTATGGGACAGCTATCCTACGAGCAGTACTTC. The V gene is TRBV6-6, the J gene TRBJ2-7; 7 bases agree with TRBD1. CDR1 is MNHNY, CDR2 SVGAGI, per germline (reference sequence). After removal of 5 bases from V and 1 base from J, the junction contained 5 bases not matched to a gene. CDR3 length: 14 amino acids.

The rearrangement joins TRBV5-5 to TRBJ1-5; 7 bases agree with TRBD1. CDR3 size: 17 residues. CDR1 and CDR2 from the germline V gene are SGHKS and YYEKEE (reference sequence). With V trimmed by 0 bases and J by 1 base, 7 bases remained unmatched. CDR3 DNA sequence: TGTGCCAGCAGCTTGGCAGGGGGGCGCATGAGCAATCAGCCCCAGCATTTT. This translates into CASSLAGGRMSNQPQHF.